This TCR beta chain originates from a study of blood T cell repertoires in COVID-19. As originally analysed: Reference gene primer amplification in the assay estimated nucleated cell counts. The repertoire was sequenced with immunoSEQ multiplex PCR; TCRdb's copy has only in-frame clones and lacks some. V and J calls and clone size follow that table, whereas D and trimming were derived from the DNA. The sample yields fewer than 400,000 clones, over 80% seen once. Sequenced material: PBMCs or T cells enriched from blood (not recorded which). This receptor was taken from a man aged 30 to 45 who had recovered from COVID-19.

The CDR3 nucleotides are TGTGCCAGCACCAGGACAGGGGGTTTTAATCAGCCCCAGCATTTT. Its protein is CASTRTGGFNQPQHF. The chain recombines TRBV2 with TRBJ1-5; 10 bases agree with TRBD1. The V and J ends lost 7 bases and 4 bases, in that order; junction bases with no gene match: 7. This CDR3 has 15 residues. Germline values: CDR1 SNHLY, CDR2 FYNNEI.